The 17 T cell receptor beta chains listed next were all sequenced from one sample in a study of T cells in Graves' hyperthyroidism and ophthalmopathy. Authors of the study amplified TCR beta CDR3 regions from RNA transcripts. The HTBI primer set served for first-round RT-PCR of the TCR CDR3. MiXCR, run by TCRdb on the multiplex PCR reads, gives a single entry per CDR3 protein. There are under 400,000 distinct CDR3 sequences in the sample; around 13% occur only once, and around 9.2% lies in the top ten. The sample consisted of blood. The receptors derive from a woman aged 18 to 35 with Graves' hyperthyroidism.

This clonotype was recorded at least ten times. This chain joins TRBV27 and TRBJ2-1; either TRBD1 or TRBD2 may fit D (5 bases each). CDR1 and CDR2 from the germline V gene are MNHEY and SMNVEV (reference sequence). Trimming stripped 3 bases from V and 0 bases from J, with 9 bases between. This CDR3 has 15 residues. Here the CDR3 DNA reads TGTGCCAGCAGTTTGGGGGTAATCTCCTACAATGAGCAGTTCTTC. Translated, it gives CASSLGVISYNEQFF.

This clonotype was found many times. This chain uses TRBV20-1 with TRBJ2-7; TRBD1 aligns across 8 bases. The CDR3 is made up of 14 amino acids. Germline V gene sequence: CDR1 DFQATT, CDR2 SNEGSKA (reference sequence). Losses at the gene ends were 4 bases for V and 4 bases for J; bases not matched to a gene: 9. CDR3 DNA sequence: TGCAGTGCTACGGGACAGGAATGGGGTTACGAGCAGTACTTC. Translation: CSATGQEWGYEQYF.

This clonotype was counted ten times or more. The V gene is TRBV7-2, the J gene TRBJ2-7; a possible D gene is TRBD2 (5 bases). The CDR3 loop spans 13 amino acids. The V end lost 1 base, the J end lost 7 bases, and 11 bases lay between the germline ends. CDR1 SGHTA and CDR2 FQGNSA come from the germline V gene. The CDR3, as DNA: TGTGCCAGCAGCTTAGGAGGGCGGGCGGAGCAGTACTTC. Amino acids: CASSLGGRAEQYF.

This clonotype occurred a few times. This chain joins TRBV4-2 and TRBJ1-2, with D possibly matching TRBD1 (5 bases). Trimming cost V 0 bases and J 5 bases, with 16 bases left between them. Germline CDR1 reads LGHNA; CDR2 reads YNFKEQ. This CDR3 has 16 residues. The CDR3 spells CASSQDGGGVTYGYTF. The CDR3, as DNA: TGTGCCAGCAGCCAAGATGGGGGAGGGGTGACTTATGGCTACACCTTC.

V gene TRBV9 combines with J gene TRBJ2-5; 7 bases agree with TRBD1. The J call may not be correct, given that the DNA end is closer to TRBJ2-1. In germline, CDR1 is SGDLS, CDR2 YYNGEE. The CDR3 contains 15 residues. The chain's CDR3 is CASSVNEGQQETQFF. CDR3 nucleotides: TGTGCCAGCAGCGTAAATGAGGGACAGCAAGAGACCCAGTTCTTC.

This clonotype was seen a handful of times. This may be a read error, as it is one base from a much larger clone. Without the conserved terminal phenylalanine or tryptophan, this CDR3 likely stems from a read error. This chain connects TRBV20-1 to TRBJ2-1; 10 positions agree with TRBD2. The trim removed 7 bases at V and 6 bases at J, leaving 3 bases unmatched. CDR3 length equals 12 residues. Germline CDR1 and CDR2: DFQATT and SNEGSKA (reference sequence). This CDR3 is CSGLAGLNEQFL. In DNA form, the CDR3 reads TGCAGTGGACTAGCGGGCCTCAATGAGCAGTTCCTC.

This chain connects TRBV28 to TRBJ2-3, with 9 nucleotides matching TRBD1. Unmatched junction bases numbered 18, after V lost 3 bases and J lost 5 bases. Per the germline V gene, CDR1 is MDHEN and CDR2 is SYDVKM. This CDR3 contains 19 residues. This CDR3 reads CASSFRTGAKRGPQDTQYF. As DNA, the CDR3 is TGTGCCAGCAGTTTCCGGACAGGGGCCAAACGGGGCCCACAAGATACGCAGTATTTT.

V gene TRBV4-3 combines with J gene TRBJ2-5; D is unclear. The V gene's germline CDR1 is LGHNA and CDR2 YSLEER. The CDR3 totals 15 residues. Trimming cost V 1 base and J 0 bases, with 9 bases left between them. CDR3 sequence reads: CASSQGLSDQETQYF. The CDR3 DNA is TGCGCCAGCAGCCAAGGCTTATCAGACCAAGAGACCCAGTACTTC.

A few counts support this clonotype. At one end, the junction sequence differs from germline, possibly due to a read error. The chain carries TRBV7-3 and TRBJ2-1, with 12 positions matching TRBD2. CDR3 length: 18 residues. Per germline, CDR1 SGHTA and CDR2 FQGTGA. The CDR3 sequence is CASSLATSGRGAYNEQSF. The CDR3, as DNA: TGTGCCAGCAGCTTGGCGACTAGCGGGAGAGGGGCCTACAATGAGCAGTCCTTC. The full variable domain, its missing parts supplied by reference TRBV7-3 and TRBJ2-1, is GAGVSQTPSNKVTEKGKYVELRCDPISGHTALYWYRQSLGQGPEFLIYFQGTGAADDSGLPNDRFFAVRPEGSVSTLKIQRTERGDSAVYLCASSLATSGRGAYNEQSFGPGTRLTVL.

The sample holds many counts of this clonotype. The chain has TRBV18 and TRBJ2-5, with D perhaps matching TRBD1 or TRBD2 (5 bases each). The germline CDR1 and CDR2 sequences are KGHSH and LQKENI. The CDR3 spans 17 residues. V gave up 4 bases and J gave up 5 bases, with 23 bases separating them. The CDR3 region is CASSLTSGTFLGETQYF. The CDR3 bases are TGTGCCAGCTCACTAACCTCGGGGACCTTCCTTGGGGAGACCCAGTACTTC. The variable domain in full, with the rest retrieved from reference TRBV18 and TRBJ2-5, is NAGVMQNPRHLVRRRGQEARLRCSPMKGHSHVYWYRQLPEEGLKFMVYLQKENIIDESGMPKERFSAEFPKEGPSILRIQQVVRGDSAAYFCASSLTSGTFLGETQYFGPGTRLLVL.

The chain carries TRBV10-1 and TRBJ1-1; no firm D call. With 5 bases removed from V and 5 bases from J, the gap between germline ends came to 15 bases. The CDR3 spans 14 residues. Germline V CDR1 and CDR2: WNHNN, SYGVQD (reference sequence). CDR3 coding DNA: TGCGCCAGCAGTCAAGGGAGCGGGCTAACTGAAGCTTTCTTT. Amino acid sequence: CASSQGSGLTEAFF.

This clonotype was recorded many times. This chain links TRBV12-3 or TRBV12-4 with TRBJ2-1; 12 bases fit TRBD1. The CDR3 contains 15 residues. Trimming took 5 bases from V and 6 from J; bases not matched to a gene: 5. The CDR3 here is CASSTGQGAGNEQFF. CDR3 nucleotide sequence: TGTGCCAGCAGTACGGGACAGGGGGCGGGCAATGAGCAGTTCTTC.

This clonotype was detected only a few times. The CDR3 is CASSWDVNNSPLHF. Here the CDR3 DNA reads TGTGCCAGCAGTTGGGACGTCAATAATTCACCCCTCCACTTT. The V gene is TRBV12-3 or TRBV12-4, the J gene TRBJ1-6, with D perhaps TRBD1 (5 bases). Trimming left V 4 bases short and J 5 bases short, with 9 bases between. There are 14 residues in the CDR3.

This clonotype was observed many times. The chain joins TRBV10-1 to TRBJ2-7; D tentatively reads TRBD1 or TRBD2 (5 bases each). The CDR3 totals 13 residues. V was shortened by 2 bases and J by 3 bases, with 8 bases between the two germline ends. CDR1 and CDR2 (germline): WNHNN, SYGVQD (reference sequence). The CDR3 nucleotides read TGCGCCAGCAGTGAGGGGACGGACTACGAGCAGTACTTC. Protein product: CASSEGTDYEQYF.

This clonotype was seen at least ten times. The rearrangement joins TRBV28 to TRBJ2-7; no clear D. The CDR3 length is 13 residues. V gave up 3 bases and J gave up 2 bases, with 8 bases separating them. The V gene's germline CDR1 is MDHEN and CDR2 SYDVKM. The CDR3 is CASSLLETYEQYF. CDR3 DNA: TGTGCCAGCAGTTTGTTGGAAACCTACGAGCAGTACTTC.

The V call is TRBV28, the J call TRBJ1-2; D gene uncertain. V lost 1 base, J lost 2 bases, and 11 bases lay in between. The germline gives CDR1 MDHEN, CDR2 SYDVKM. The CDR3 is made up of 15 amino acids. Here the CDR3 DNA reads TGTGCCAGCAGTTTATTAGGGCCATCGAACTATGGCTACACCTTC. Its protein product is CASSLLGPSNYGYTF.

The chain uses TRBV6-5 and TRBJ1-1, with D possibly TRBD1 on 5 matching bases. The CDR3 spans 14 residues. V lost 0 bases and J 4 bases, leaving 9 bases between the germline ends. The germline V gene has CDR1 MNHEY and CDR2 SVGAGI. For the CDR3, the DNA is TGTGCCAGCAGTTACTCTTTGGGGGGCACTGAAGCTTTCTTT. Translating gives CASSYSLGGTEAFF.